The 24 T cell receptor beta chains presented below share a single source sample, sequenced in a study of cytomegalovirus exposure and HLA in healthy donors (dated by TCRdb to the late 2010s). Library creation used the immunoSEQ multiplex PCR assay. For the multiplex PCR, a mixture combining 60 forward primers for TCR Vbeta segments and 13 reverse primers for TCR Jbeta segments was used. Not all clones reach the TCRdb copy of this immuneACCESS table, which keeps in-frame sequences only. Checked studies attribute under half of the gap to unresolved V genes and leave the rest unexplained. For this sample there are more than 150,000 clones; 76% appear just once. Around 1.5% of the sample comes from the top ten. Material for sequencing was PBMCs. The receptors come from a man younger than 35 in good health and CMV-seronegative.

CDR3 nucleotides: TGCGCCAGCAGCCCTTTCGAAGTGGGACAGGGGAATTCACCCCTCCACTTT. Translated: CASSPFEVGQGNSPLHF. This sequence joins TRBV4-1 and TRBJ1-6, with TRBD1 matching 10 bases. V gave up 4 bases and J gave up 7 bases; unmatched junction bases: 10. This CDR3 region has 17 residues. The germline gives CDR1 MGHRA, CDR2 YSYEKL.

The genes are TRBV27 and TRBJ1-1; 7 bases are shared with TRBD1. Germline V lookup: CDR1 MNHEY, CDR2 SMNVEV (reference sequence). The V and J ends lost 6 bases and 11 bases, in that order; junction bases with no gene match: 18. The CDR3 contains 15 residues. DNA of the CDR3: TGTGCCAGCAGATCCGCCGGGACAGACTATGCCCGGGCTTTCTTT. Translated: CASRSAGTDYARAFF.

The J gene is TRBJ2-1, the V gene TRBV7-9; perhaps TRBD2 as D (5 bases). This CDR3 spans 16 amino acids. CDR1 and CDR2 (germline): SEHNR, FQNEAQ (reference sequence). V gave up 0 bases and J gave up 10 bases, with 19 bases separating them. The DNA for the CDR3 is TGTGCCAGCAGCTTAGCGGGAATCAGCCGGACGGGGGAGCAGTTCTTC. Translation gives CASSLAGISRTGEQFF.

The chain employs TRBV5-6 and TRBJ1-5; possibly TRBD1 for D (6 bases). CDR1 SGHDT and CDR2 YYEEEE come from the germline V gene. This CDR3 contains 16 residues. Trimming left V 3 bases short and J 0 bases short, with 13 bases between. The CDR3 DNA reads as TGTGCCAGCAGCTGGGGGGGCAGGGATAGCAATCAGCCCCAGCATTTT. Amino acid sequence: CASSWGGRDSNQPQHF.

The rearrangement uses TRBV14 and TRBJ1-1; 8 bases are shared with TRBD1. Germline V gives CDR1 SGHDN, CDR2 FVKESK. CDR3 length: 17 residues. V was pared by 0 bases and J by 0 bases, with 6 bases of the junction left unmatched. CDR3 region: CASSQEGDRHMNTEAFF. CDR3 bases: TGTGCCAGCAGCCAAGAGGGGGACAGGCATATGAACACTGAAGCTTTCTTT.

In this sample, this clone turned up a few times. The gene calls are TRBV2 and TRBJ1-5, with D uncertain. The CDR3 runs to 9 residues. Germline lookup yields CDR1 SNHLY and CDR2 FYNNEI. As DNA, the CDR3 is TGTGGGGGAGGACAGCCCCAGCATTTT. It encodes CGGGQPQHF. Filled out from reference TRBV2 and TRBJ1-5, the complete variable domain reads EPEVTQTPSHQVTQMGQEVILRCVPISNHLYFYWYRQILGQKVEFLVSFYNNEISEKSEIFDDQFSVERPDGSNFTLKIRSTKLEDSAMYFCGGGQPQHFGDGTRLSIL.

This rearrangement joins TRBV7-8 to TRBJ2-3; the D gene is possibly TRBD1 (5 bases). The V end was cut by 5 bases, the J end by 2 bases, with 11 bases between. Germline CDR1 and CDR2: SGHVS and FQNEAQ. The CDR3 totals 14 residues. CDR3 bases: TGTGCCAGCAGCCTTAGACAGACCACAGATACGCAGTATTTT. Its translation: CASSLRQTTDTQYF. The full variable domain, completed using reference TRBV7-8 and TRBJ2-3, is GAGVSQSPRYKVAKRGQDVALRCDPISGHVSLFWYQQALGQGPEFLTYFQNEAQLDKSGLPSDRFFAERPEGSVSTLKIQRTQQEDSAVYLCASSLRQTTDTQYFGPGTRLTVL.

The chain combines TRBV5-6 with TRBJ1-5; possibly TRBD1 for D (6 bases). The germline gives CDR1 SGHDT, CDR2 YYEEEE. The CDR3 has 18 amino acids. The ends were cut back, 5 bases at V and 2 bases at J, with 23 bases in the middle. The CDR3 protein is CASRKGGWGDLGNQPQHF. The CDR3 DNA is TGTGCCAGCAGAAAAGGGGGATGGGGTGATTTGGGCAATCAGCCCCAGCATTTT.

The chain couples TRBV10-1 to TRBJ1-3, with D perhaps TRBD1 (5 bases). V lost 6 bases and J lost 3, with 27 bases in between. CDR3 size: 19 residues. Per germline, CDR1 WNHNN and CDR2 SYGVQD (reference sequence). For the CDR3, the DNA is TGCGCCAGCAGACCTGCACCTGGGGCACCAACTTCATGTGGAAACACCATATATTTT. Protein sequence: CASRPAPGAPTSCGNTIYF.

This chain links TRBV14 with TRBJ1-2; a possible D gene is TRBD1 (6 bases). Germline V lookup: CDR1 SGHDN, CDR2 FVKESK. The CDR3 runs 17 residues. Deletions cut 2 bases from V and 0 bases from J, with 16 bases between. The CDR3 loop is CASSQSGGAGTNYGYTF. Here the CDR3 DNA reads TGTGCCAGCAGCCAATCCGGGGGGGCAGGGACTAACTATGGCTACACCTTC.

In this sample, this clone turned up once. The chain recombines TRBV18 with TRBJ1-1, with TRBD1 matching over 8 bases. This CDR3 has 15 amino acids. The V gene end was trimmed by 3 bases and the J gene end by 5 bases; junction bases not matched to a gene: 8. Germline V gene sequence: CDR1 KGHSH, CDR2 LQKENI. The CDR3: CASSPTQGVGTEAFF. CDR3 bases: TGTGCCAGCTCACCCACACAGGGGGTCGGGACTGAAGCTTTCTTT.

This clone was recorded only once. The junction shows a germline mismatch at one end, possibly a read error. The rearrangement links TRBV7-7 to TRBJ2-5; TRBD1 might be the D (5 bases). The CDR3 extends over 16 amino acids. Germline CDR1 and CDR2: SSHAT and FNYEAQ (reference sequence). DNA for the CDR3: TGTGCTAGCAGCTTAGGTTCTTTAAAGGGGTCTGAGACCCAGTACTTC. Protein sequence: CASSLGSLKGSETQYF.

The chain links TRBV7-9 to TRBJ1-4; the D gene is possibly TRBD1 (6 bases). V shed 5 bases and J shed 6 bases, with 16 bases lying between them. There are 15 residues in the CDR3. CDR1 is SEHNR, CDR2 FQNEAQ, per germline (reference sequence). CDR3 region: CASSPGQFLDEKLFF. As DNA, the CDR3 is TGTGCCAGCAGCCCCGGACAGTTTCTGGATGAAAAACTGTTTTTT.

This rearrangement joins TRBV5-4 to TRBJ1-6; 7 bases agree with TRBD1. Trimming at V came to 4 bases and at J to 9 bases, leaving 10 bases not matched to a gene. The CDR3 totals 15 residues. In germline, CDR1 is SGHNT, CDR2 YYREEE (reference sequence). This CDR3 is CASSQLKGAGSPLHF. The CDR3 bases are TGTGCCAGCAGCCAACTCAAGGGGGCTGGTTCACCCCTCCACTTT. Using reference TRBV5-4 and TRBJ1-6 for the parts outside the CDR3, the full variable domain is ETGVTQSPTHLIKTRGQQVTLRCSSQSGHNTVSWYQQALGQGPQFIFQYYREEENGRGNFPPRFSGLQFPNYSSELNVNALELDDSALYLCASSQLKGAGSPLHFGNGTRLTVT.

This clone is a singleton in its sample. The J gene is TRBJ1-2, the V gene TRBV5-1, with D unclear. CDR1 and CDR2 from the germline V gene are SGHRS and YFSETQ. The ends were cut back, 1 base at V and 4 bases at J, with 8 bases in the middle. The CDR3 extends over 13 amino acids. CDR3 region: CASSLYSGYGYTF. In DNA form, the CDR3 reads TGCGCCAGCAGCTTGTATTCGGGCTATGGCTACACCTTC.

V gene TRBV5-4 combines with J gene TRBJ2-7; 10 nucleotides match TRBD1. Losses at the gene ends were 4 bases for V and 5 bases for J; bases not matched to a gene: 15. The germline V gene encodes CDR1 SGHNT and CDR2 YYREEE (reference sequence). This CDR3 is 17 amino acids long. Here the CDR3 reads CASSVDVTGTGAHEQYF. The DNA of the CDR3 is TGTGCCAGCAGCGTTGACGTAACCGGGACAGGGGCCCACGAGCAGTACTTC.

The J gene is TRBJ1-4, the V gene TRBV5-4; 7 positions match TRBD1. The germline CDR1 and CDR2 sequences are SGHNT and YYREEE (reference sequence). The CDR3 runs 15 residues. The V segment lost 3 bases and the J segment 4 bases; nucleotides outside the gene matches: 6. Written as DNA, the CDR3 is TGTGCCAGCAGCTCTCAGGGGGACCATAATGAAAAACTGTTTTTT. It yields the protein CASSSQGDHNEKLFF. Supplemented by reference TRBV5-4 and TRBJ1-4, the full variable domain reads ETGVTQSPTHLIKTRGQQVTLRCSSQSGHNTVSWYQQALGQGPQFIFQYYREEENGRGNFPPRFSGLQFPNYSSELNVNALELDDSALYLCASSSQGDHNEKLFFGSGTQLSVL.

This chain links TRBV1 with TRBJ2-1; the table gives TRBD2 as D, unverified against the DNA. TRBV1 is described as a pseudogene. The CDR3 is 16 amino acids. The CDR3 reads CTSSHLLAGLPNEQFF. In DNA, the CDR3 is TGCACCAGCAGCCACTTACTAGCGGGGTTGCCCAATGAGCAGTTCTTC.

Here the CDR3 reads CASSPRQGTQYF. The CDR3 nucleotides read TGTGCCAGCAGCCCGCGACAGGGAACGCAGTATTTT. This chain links TRBV7-8 with TRBJ2-3, with 7 bases aligning to TRBD1. The CDR3 runs 12 residues. Trimming at V came to 5 bases and at J to 9 bases, leaving 5 bases not matched to a gene. From germline, CDR1 is SGHVS and CDR2 FQNEAQ.

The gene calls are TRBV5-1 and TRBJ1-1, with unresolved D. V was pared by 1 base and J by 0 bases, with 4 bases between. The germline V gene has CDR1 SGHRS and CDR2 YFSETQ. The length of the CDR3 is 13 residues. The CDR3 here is CASSLSMNTEAFF. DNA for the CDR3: TGCGCCAGCAGCTTGTCCATGAACACTGAAGCTTTCTTT.

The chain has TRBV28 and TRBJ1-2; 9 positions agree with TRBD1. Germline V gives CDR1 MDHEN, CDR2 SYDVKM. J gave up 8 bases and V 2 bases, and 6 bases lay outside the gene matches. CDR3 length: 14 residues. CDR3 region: CASSLRQGDMGYTF. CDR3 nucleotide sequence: TGTGCCAGCAGTTTAAGACAGGGGGACATGGGCTACACCTTC.

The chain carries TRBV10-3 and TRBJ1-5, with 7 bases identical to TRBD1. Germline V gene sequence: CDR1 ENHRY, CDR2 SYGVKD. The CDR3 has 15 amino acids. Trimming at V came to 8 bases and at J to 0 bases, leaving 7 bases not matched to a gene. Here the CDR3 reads CAIGGTADSNQPQHF. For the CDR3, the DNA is TGTGCCATCGGAGGGACAGCAGATAGCAATCAGCCCCAGCATTTT.

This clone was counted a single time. The CDR3 region is CSVAGRMAFRGAFF. The CDR3 coding sequence is TGCAGCGTGGCGGGACGGATGGCATTCCGGGGAGCTTTCTTT. The genes are TRBV29-1 and TRBJ1-1; possibly TRBD1 for D (5 bases). The CDR3 extends over 14 amino acids. The V gene's germline CDR1 is SQVTM and CDR2 ANQGSEA. V gave up 6 bases and J gave up 10 bases, with 24 bases separating them.

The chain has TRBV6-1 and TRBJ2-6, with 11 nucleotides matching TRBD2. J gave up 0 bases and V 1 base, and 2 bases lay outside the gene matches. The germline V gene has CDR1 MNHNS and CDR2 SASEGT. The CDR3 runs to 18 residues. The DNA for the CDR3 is TGTGCCAGCAGTGAAGTCGGGACTAGCGGCTCTGGGGCCAACGTCCTGACTTTC. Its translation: CASSEVGTSGSGANVLTF.